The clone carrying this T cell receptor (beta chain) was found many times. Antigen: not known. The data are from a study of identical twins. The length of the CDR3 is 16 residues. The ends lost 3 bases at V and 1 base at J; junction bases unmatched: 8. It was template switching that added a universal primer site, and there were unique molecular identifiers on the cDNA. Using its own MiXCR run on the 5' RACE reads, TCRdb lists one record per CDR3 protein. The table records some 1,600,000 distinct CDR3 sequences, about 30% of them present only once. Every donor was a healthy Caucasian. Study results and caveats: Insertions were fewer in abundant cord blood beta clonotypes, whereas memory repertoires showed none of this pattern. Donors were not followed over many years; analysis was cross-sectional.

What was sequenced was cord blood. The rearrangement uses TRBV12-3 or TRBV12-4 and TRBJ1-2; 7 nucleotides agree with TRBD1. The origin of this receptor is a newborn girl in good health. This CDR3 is CASSFDRAHGNYGYTF. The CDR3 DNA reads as TGTGCCAGCAGTTTTGACAGGGCCCATGGTAACTATGGCTACACCTTC.